The rows below give T cell receptor beta chains drawn from one sample of a study of Ad26.COV2.S vaccination and SARS-CoV-2 variants. Assay: immunoSEQ multiplex PCR; the TCRdb copy retains only in-frame clones and omits some. Among a few hundred thousand clones listed, about nine tenths were seen once. Sequencing used peripheral blood, obtained in a trial of Ad26.COV2.S vaccine versus placebo. These receptors were obtained from a person aged 18-60 years who received the Ad26.COV2.S COVID-19 vaccine or a placebo. CDR3s include the opening cysteine and the closing phenylalanine or tryptophan. D genes are given only for firm matches. A clone size is listed for some rows: how often the clone was seen (once, few, many), or a class if it is expanded.

j_call d_call clone_size v_call cdr3_nt cdr3_aa
TRBJ2-2 TRBD2 . TRBV4-2 TGTGCCAGCAGCCAAGATGGGATAGCGGGATGGGACACCGGGGAGCTGTTTTTT CASSQDGIAGWDTGELFF
TRBJ2-4 TRBD1 once TRBV6-2/TRBV6-3 TGTGCCAGCAGTTACTTGTCCACAGGGGTTCGGGGCAAAAACATTCAGTACTTC CASSYLSTGVRGKNIQYF
TRBJ2-3 TRBD2 once TRBV28 TGTGCCAGCAGTTACGACGGCAGGGGTAACTTAGCGGGATATAGCACAGATACGCAGTATTTT CASSYDGRGNLAGYSTDTQYF
TRBJ1-5 . . TRBV21-1 TGTGCCAGCAGCCCAAAATCCTGGGGGGTGGCCGGCCATCAGCCCCAGCATTTT CASSPKSWGVAGHQPQHF
TRBJ1-1 . . TRBV19 TGTGCCAGTAGTATATTCTCGAACACTGAAGCTTTCTTT CASSIFSNTEAFF
TRBJ2-7 . once TRBV19 TGTGCCAGTAGTATAGCTTTGGTGGGACTCAGCTCCTACGAGCAGTACTTC CASSIALVGLSSYEQYF
TRBJ2-2 TRBD2 . TRBV5-1 TGCGCCAGCAGCCTGGGACTAGCGGGAGGGTACACCGGGGAGCTGTTTTTT CASSLGLAGGYTGELFF
TRBJ1-1 . . TRBV30 TGTGCCTGGGACCCCGGGACCAACACTGAAGCTTTCTTT CAWDPGTNTEAFF
TRBJ1-4 TRBD1 . TRBV19 TGTGCCAGTACGACAGGGGGTTTGGCTAATGAAAAACTGTTTTTT CASTTGGLANEKLFF
TRBJ1-6 . . TRBV6-5 TGTGCCAGCAGTTGGACGGATGATTCACCCCTCCACTTT CASSWTDDSPLHF
TRBJ1-2 . . TRBV2 TGTGCCAGCAGTGAGGGGCCCGCGGTAGGAGAGGGCTACACCTTC CASSEGPAVGEGYTF
TRBJ2-3 . . TRBV15 TGTGCCACCAGCATCGAGGATACGCAGTATTTT CATSIEDTQYF
TRBJ2-2 TRBD1 . TRBV10-3 TGTGCCATCAGCGCGGGACAGGTAGGAGACACCGGGGAGCTGTTTTTT CAISAGQVGDTGELFF
TRBJ2-1 TRBD2 . TRBV13 TGTGCCAGCAGCCGAGCCGGGACTAGCGGAAACAATGAGCAGTTCTTC CASSRAGTSGNNEQFF
TRBJ2-7 . . TRBV21-1 TGTGCCAGCAGCAAAGGCGGGGCTAGCGGGCGCTACGAGCAGTACTTC CASSKGGASGRYEQYF
TRBJ1-3 . . TRBV15 TGTGCCACCAGCCGGAAATCTGGAAACACCATATATTTT CATSRKSGNTIYF
TRBJ2-3 . . TRBV12-3/TRBV12-4 TGTGCCAGCAGTTTATCGGGAACGCAGTATTTT CASSLSGTQYF
TRBJ2-3 . . TRBV30 TGTGCCTGGAACACGGTTGGCACAGATACGCAGTATTTT CAWNTVGTDTQYF
TRBJ1-1 . . TRBV29-1 TGCAGCGTGACAGAGCCCATGAACACTGAAGCTTTCTTT CSVTEPMNTEAFF
TRBJ1-1 . . TRBV10-3 TGTGCCATCAGTGAAGGGGGGACTGAAGCTTTCTTT CAISEGGTEAFF
TRBJ1-5 . once TRBV15 TGTGCCACCAGCAGAGGGACAGACCACAATCAGCCCCAGCATTTT CATSRGTDHNQPQHF
TRBJ2-5 . . TRBV7-2 TGTGCCAGCAGCCGACCTCCTAGTGAGACCCAGTACTTC CASSRPPSETQYF
TRBJ2-7 TRBD1 once TRBV28 TGTGCCAGCAGTTTTAGACAGGGGGGCTCCTACGAGCAGTACTTC CASSFRQGGSYEQYF
TRBJ2-7 . few TRBV15 TGTGCCACCAGCACCAGACAGGCCCTACGGGAGCAGTACTTC CATSTRQALREQYF
TRBJ2-5 . . TRBV10-3 TGTGCCACCGGAAATTCAGGGCTACAAGAGACCCAGTACTTC CATGNSGLQETQYF
TRBJ2-2 . . TRBV11-1 TGTGCCAGCAGCTTCTCGGCAGGGTCGAACACCGGGGAGCTGTTTTTT CASSFSAGSNTGELFF
TRBJ1-3 . . TRBV4-2 TGTGCCAGCACTCCTGGGGGGGCTAGCTCTGGAAACACCATATATTTT CASTPGGASSGNTIYF
TRBJ2-5 . . TRBV20-1 TGCAGTGCTAGGAAAGAGACCCAGTACTTC CSARKETQYF
TRBJ2-1 . . TRBV7-9 TGTGCCAGCAGCTCCCCACGGCCAAGCTCCTACAATGAGCAGTTCTTC CASSSPRPSSYNEQFF
TRBJ2-2 TRBD1 . TRBV27 TGTGCCAGCAGTCTGGACAGGGGCCCCGGGGAGCTGTTTTTT CASSLDRGPGELFF
TRBJ2-1 TRBD2 . TRBV6-5 TGTGCCAGCACCCTGACTAGCGGGACCTACAATGAGCAGTTCTTC CASTLTSGTYNEQFF
TRBJ1-4 . . TRBV15 TGTGCCACCAGCGAACGAAGGGGGGGGCAGAGGTTAATGGAGAAACTGTTTTTT CATSERRGGQRLMEKLFF
TRBJ1-2 . . TRBV24-1 TGTGCCACCAGTGATCAAGGCACCGACTATGGCTACACCTTC CATSDQGTDYGYTF
TRBJ1-4 . . TRBV7-6 TGTGCCAGCAGCCCGGAGGGACACGCTAATGAAAAACTGTTTTTT CASSPEGHANEKLFF
TRBJ1-4 TRBD1 . TRBV7-6 TGTGCCAGCAGCTTAGGACAGGGTTCCAATGAAAAACTGTTTTTT CASSLGQGSNEKLFF
TRBJ2-5 . . TRBV3-1/TRBV3-2 TGTGCCAGCAGCCAAGGGACCTCAACCCAAGAGACCCAGTACTTC CASSQGTSTQETQYF
TRBJ2-7 TRBD2 . TRBV11-2 TGTGCCAGCAGTCCCCTAGCGGCGATAGTCGAGCAGTACTTC CASSPLAAIVEQYF
TRBJ2-5 . . TRBV5-1 TGCGCCAGCAGTCGGGGGCCAGGGCAGGAGACCCAGTACTTC CASSRGPGQETQYF
TRBJ2-4 . . TRBV9 TGTGCCAGCAGCGTAGGTGGGGGCAAAAACATTCAGTACTTC CASSVGGGKNIQYF
TRBJ2-7 TRBD2 . TRBV6-2/TRBV6-3 TGTGCCAGCAGTTACTCGGGATTAGCGGGAGAAAACGAGCAGTACTTC CASSYSGLAGENEQYF
TRBJ2-3 TRBD2 . TRBV29-1 TGCAGCGTTGAAGGGGGGGATAGCGGGAGGCCCCGCACAGATACGCAGTATTTT CSVEGGDSGRPRTDTQYF
TRBJ1-1 . . TRBV2 TGTGCCAGCTCTGCTGGCGGGCTGAGGAACACTGAAGCTTTCTTT CASSAGGLRNTEAFF
TRBJ1-2 . . TRBV7-2 TGTGCCAGCAGCTTAGTAGCGGGACAAAGGGAAGGCTACACCTTC CASSLVAGQREGYTF
TRBJ2-4 TRBD1 . TRBV25-1 TGTGCCAGCAGTGCCTCAGGGGGCGTGAAGGACTTC CASSASGGVKDF
TRBJ2-3 TRBD2 . TRBV9 TGTGCCAGCAGCGAGGGACTAGCGGCCTCCACAGATACGCAGTATTTT CASSEGLAASTDTQYF
TRBJ1-1 . . TRBV29-1 TGCAGCGTGGGGGACGGATACACTGAAGCTTTCTTT CSVGDGYTEAFF
TRBJ2-3 . . TRBV19 TGTGCCAGTAGTATGCAGGGTTGGACAGATACGCAGTATTTT CASSMQGWTDTQYF
TRBJ2-3 TRBD1 once TRBV5-6 TGTGCCAGCAGCTTGGGACAGGGGAATCCAGATACGCAGTATTTT CASSLGQGNPDTQYF
TRBJ2-1 . once TRBV7-9 TGTGCCAGCAGACCAGATCGGAACGAGCAGTTCTTC CASRPDRNEQFF
TRBJ2-3 . . TRBV28 TGTGCCAGCAGTTTGGTGCAGGGTCTTTCGACAGATACGCAGTATTTT CASSLVQGLSTDTQYF
TRBJ2-1 . . TRBV7-7 TGTGCTAGCAGCCCCAGCAACAGGGATGGACGGAATGAGCAGTTCTTC CASSPSNRDGRNEQFF